These 6 T cell receptor beta chains originate from one sample sequenced in a study of blood T cell dynamics during melanoma immunotherapy. Time point here: pre-treatment baseline. Clones were sequenced by immunoSEQ multiplex PCR, and TCRdb holds only the in-frame ones, with some missing. The sample consists of approximately 11,000 clones, roughly 85% of them appearing once. This sample comprised blood, obtained from a patient treated with checkpoint blockade. Every receptor here comes from a human donor with melanoma.

In this sample, this clone turned up a few times. This sequence joins TRBV10-3 and TRBJ1-1, with D possibly TRBD1 on 5 matching bases. The germline V and J ends were trimmed by 3 bases and 2 bases, with 10 bases remaining between them. The CDR3 is 14 amino acids. Germline V gene lookup returns CDR1 ENHRY and CDR2 SYGVKD. Written as DNA, the CDR3 is TGTGCCATCAGTGATCTGGGACGTAACACTGAAGCTTTCTTT. Its protein product is CAISDLGRNTEAFF.

This clone was observed a single time. The rearrangement joins TRBV7-2 to TRBJ2-1; D is unclear. CDR1 is SGHTA and CDR2 is FQGNSA in the germline V gene. The V end lost 5 bases, the J end lost 10 bases, and 9 bases lay between the germline ends. The CDR3 runs to 11 residues. CDR3 in DNA: TGTGCCAGCAGCCCACGGTACGAGCAGTTCTTC. It codes for CASSPRYEQFF.

The chain links TRBV7-3 to TRBJ2-5; 9 bases agree with TRBD1. Germline V gene lookup returns CDR1 SGHTA and CDR2 FQGTGA. J lost 2 bases, V lost 4 bases, and 8 bases had no gene match. CDR3 length equals 16 residues. CDR3 in amino acids: CASSYSGQGSQETQYF. The CDR3 nucleotides read TGTGCCAGCAGCTACTCTGGACAGGGGTCTCAAGAGACCCAGTACTTC.

This clone appeared a single time. The chain recombines TRBV9 with TRBJ2-7; tentatively, D is TRBD2 (6 bases). The CDR3 is 14 residues long. Germline V lookup: CDR1 SGDLS, CDR2 YYNGEE. Between the trimmed V and J ends, which lost 1 base and 0 bases, there was a span of 8 bases. DNA for the CDR3: TGTGCCAGCAGCGTACGGGAGAGCTCCTACGAGCAGTACGTC. Its translation: CASSVRESSYEQYV.

The V and J genes are TRBV14 and TRBJ1-1; the match to TRBD1 covers 11 bases. This CDR3 is built from 13 residues. Germline V gives CDR1 SGHDN, CDR2 FVKESK. Trimming cost V 4 bases and J 11 bases; bases outside gene matches: 6. CDR3 region: CASSPRTGGRAFF. The CDR3 nucleotides read TGTGCCAGCAGCCCACGGACAGGGGGCCGTGCTTTCTTT.

The gene calls are TRBV7-3 and TRBJ1-1; 8 bases agree with TRBD1. This CDR3 is built from 15 residues. The germline gives CDR1 SGHTA, CDR2 FQGTGA. V was pared by 5 bases and J by 3 bases, with 8 bases of the junction left unmatched. The chain's CDR3 is CASSRTGIGDTEAFF. In DNA, the CDR3 is TGTGCCAGCAGCCGGACAGGGATTGGGGACACTGAAGCTTTCTTT.